This is a list of T cell receptor beta chains from one sample in a study of blood T cells in healthy people across ages. TCRdb re-called the 5' RACE reads through MiXCR, storing one row per CDR3 protein. The sample has around 2 million distinct CDR3 sequences; roughly two fifths are singletons. Sample: blood. The receptors derive from a human donor in good health. Each CDR3 is given with its conserved first and last residue. Each record gives: V gene, D gene, J gene, clone size, CDR3 protein, CDR3 DNA. A D gene is named only where the DNA matches it firmly. The size entry is marked missing in some rows and otherwise reads once, few, many or a size class.

TRBV7-2	.	TRBJ2-3	many	CASSLGGRGYTDTQYF	TGTGCCAGCAGCTTAGGAGGCAGGGGCTACACAGATACGCAGTATTTT
TRBV6-5	.	TRBJ1-2	.	CASSYGGEGGREGCTF	TGTGCCAGCAGTTACGGTGGAGAAGGGGGGCGCGAGGGCTGCACCTTC
TRBV4-1	.	TRBJ1-1	.	CASSQDGGMNTEAFF	TGCGCCAGCAGCCAAGATGGGGGGATGAACACTGAAGCTTTCTTT
TRBV2	.	TRBJ2-5	.	CASSVIKDSETQYF	TGTGCCAGCAGTGTAATCAAGGACAGCGAGACCCAGTACTTC
TRBV29-1	.	TRBJ1-1	.	CSVEAGVNTEAFF	TGCAGCGTTGAAGCTGGCGTAAACACTGAAGCTTTCTTT
TRBV7-2	.	TRBJ1-4	few	CASSLGGLREKLFF	TGTGCCAGCAGCTTAGGGGGACTTCGGGAAAAACTGTTTTTT
TRBV9	TRBD2	TRBJ2-1	.	CASSGTSGGTYNEQFF	TGTGCCAGCAGTGGGACTAGCGGGGGGACCTACAATGAGCAGTTCTTC
TRBV7-9	.	TRBJ1-1	.	CASSLGTVGVTEAFF	TGTGCCAGCAGCCTCGGGACCGTGGGGGTCACTGAAGCTTTCTTT
TRBV27	.	TRBJ2-7	few	CASSLNFPFQGPPYESYEQYF	TGTGCCAGCAGTCTAAACTTCCCTTTTCAGGGTCCCCCCTACGAATCCTACGAGCAGTACTTC
TRBV7-9	TRBD1	TRBJ1-1	few	CASSEPGQGNSAFF	TGTGCCAGCAGCGAACCGGGACAGGGGAATAGTGCTTTCTTT
TRBV20-1	.	TRBJ2-5	few	CSASRGAWEQYF	TGCAGTGCTAGTAGGGGGGCATGGGAGCAGTACTTC
TRBV6-2/TRBV6-3	.	TRBJ1-5	.	CASSFWGFDQPQHF	TGTGCCAGCAGTTTTTGGGGGTTCGATCAGCCCCAGCATTTT
TRBV6-5	.	TRBJ1-2	.	CASRWAWGYTF	TGTGCCAGCAGATGGGCATGGGGCTACACCTTC
TRBV6-5	.	TRBJ1-2	few	CASSYSENYGYTF	TGTGCCAGCAGTTACAGCGAGAACTATGGCTACACCTTC
TRBV27	.	TRBJ2-6	.	CASSLTYPGYGANVLTF	TGTGCCAGCAGTTTAACCTATCCGGGGTACGGGGCCAACGTCCTGACTTTC
TRBV10-3	.	TRBJ2-3	.	CAISETGDTQYF	TGTGCCATCAGTGAGACAGGAGATACGCAGTATTTT
TRBV7-2	.	TRBJ2-5	.	CASSLFGAAPQETQYF	TGTGCCAGCAGCTTATTCGGTGCAGCCCCCCAAGAGACCCAGTACTTC